The 18 T cell receptor beta chains given below trace back to one sample, sequenced in a study of blood T cells in healthy people across ages (dated by TCRdb to about 2015). Library preparation was by 5' RACE. The sequencer was an Illumina HiSeq 2500. A second about 6 to 11 cycle PCR used a sample-barcoded 5' primer and a J-beta primer mix. Starting from the raw public reads, TCRdb applied fastp trimming at Q25, assembled clones with MiXCR and retained in-frame beta chains. Duplicate CDR3 protein sequences are folded into a single record with the most common DNA and genes. For this sample the table gives around 700,000 distinct CDR3 sequences, of which just under 25% were detected only once. The ten largest clones represent just under 9.5% of the sample. The same specimen was also included in a second study, on T cells of mothers and their children.

Specimen: blood. These receptors all come from a boy aged 5 to 17 in good health.

V and J are TRBV5-1 and TRBJ2-5, with TRBD2 matching over 14 bases. The last part of the DNA fits TRBJ2-1 better; the J call may be wrong. Germline V gene sequence: CDR1 SGHRS, CDR2 YFSETQ. The CDR3 consists of 16 residues. The CDR3 protein is CASSPPTSGGADEQFF. For the CDR3, the DNA is TGCGCCAGCAGCCCCCCGACTAGCGGGGGGGCGGATGAGCAGTTCTTC.

This clonotype occurred a few times. The chain employs TRBV10-2 and TRBJ1-5; weak D call: TRBD1 (6 bases). Germline V gene data show CDR1 as WSHSY and CDR2 as SAAADI. V lost 7 bases and J 3 bases, leaving 10 bases between the germline ends. The CDR3 runs 13 residues. CDR3 in amino acids: CASTTGINQPQHF. The CDR3 DNA reads as TGCGCCAGCACGACAGGCATCAATCAGCCCCAGCATTTT.

This clonotype came up a few times. The chain combines TRBV29-1 with TRBJ2-5; D remains ambiguous. The DNA end favors TRBJ2-7, so the J call may be wrong. Germline values: CDR1 SQVTM, CDR2 ANQGSEA. The CDR3 totals 12 residues. CDR3 DNA: TGCAGCGTTGCTGGCCTGCGCCGCGAGCAGTACTTC. This gives the protein CSVAGLRREQYF.

The rearrangement links TRBV28 to TRBJ2-1, with 9 bases lining up with TRBD2. The J call is in doubt because the DNA end fits TRBJ2-7 better. CDR1 MDHEN and CDR2 SYDVKM come from the germline V gene. This CDR3 is built from 14 residues. CDR3 coding DNA: TGTGCCAGCAGCATTAGCGGGAGATTCTACGAGCAGTACTTC. Translated, it gives CASSISGRFYEQYF.

The chain joins TRBV9 to TRBJ2-1, with 7 bases identical to TRBD2. From germline, CDR1 is SGDLS and CDR2 YYNGEE. CDR3 length equals 17 residues. Trimming cost V 0 bases and J 4 bases; bases outside gene matches: 10. The CDR3 DNA is TGTGCCAGCAGCGTAGAGGAGGGCGGGACTATATACAATGAGCAGTTCTTC. This sequence encodes CASSVEEGGTIYNEQFF.

This sequence joins TRBV9 and TRBJ1-5, with 8 bases aligning to TRBD1. Germline assignment: CDR1 SGDLS and CDR2 YYNGEE. V lost 0 bases, J lost 10 bases, and 6 bases stayed unmatched. The CDR3 runs 14 residues. The CDR3 sequence: CASSVGDRPAPQHF. CDR3 coding DNA: TGTGCCAGCAGCGTAGGGGACAGGCCCGCTCCCCAGCATTTT.

This clonotype was recorded only once. The CDR3 DNA reads as TGTGCCAGCAGCTTAGCCTCCTTGGGCACTGAAGCTTTCTTT. Its protein is CASSLASLGTEAFF. The chain employs TRBV7-2 and TRBJ1-1; D not certain. The CDR3 has 14 residues. The V gene's germline CDR1 is SGHTA and CDR2 FQGNSA. Trimming removed 0 bases at V and 4 bases at J, with 9 bases between.

The chain is built from TRBV20-1 and TRBJ2-7, with unresolved D. Germline CDR1 DFQATT, CDR2 SNEGSKA (reference sequence). This CDR3 region has 14 residues. Trimming took off 0 bases at V and 2 bases at J, with 11 bases between the two ends. CDR3 residues: CSARDLNNPYEQYF. CDR3 sequence (DNA): TGCAGTGCTAGAGATCTAAACAACCCCTACGAGCAGTACTTC.

The chain joins TRBV28 to TRBJ2-1; D is tentatively TRBD1 or TRBD2 (5 bases each). Trimming took 1 base from V and 9 from J, leaving 16 bases between them. In germline, CDR1 is MDHEN, CDR2 SYDVKM. The CDR3 loop spans 15 amino acids. For the CDR3, the DNA is TGTGCCAGCAGTTTATATGGGACCCGGGCGGTTGAGCAGTTCTTC. Its protein product is CASSLYGTRAVEQFF.

This clonotype has more than one count but fewer than ten. The chain uses TRBV28 and TRBJ2-3; weak D call: TRBD2 (5 bases). Germline CDR1 MDHEN, CDR2 SYDVKM. The CDR3 sequence is 13 residues long. Trimming left V 6 bases short and J 6 bases short, with 13 bases between. CDR3 protein: CASRAGFGDTQYF. CDR3 nucleotides: TGTGCCAGCAGGGCGGGTTTTGGGGATACGCAGTATTTT.

The J gene is TRBJ2-5, the V gene TRBV9; 7 nucleotides line up with TRBD2. CDR1 is SGDLS, CDR2 YYNGEE, per germline. CDR3 length: 15 residues. V was clipped by 3 bases and J by 2 bases; unmatched bases: 7. The CDR3, as DNA: TGTGCCAGCAGCGCCAGTGCGGGGGAACAAGAGACCCAGTACTTC. Translated: CASSASAGEQETQYF. The full variable domain, in which reference TRBV9 and TRBJ2-5 provide the parts outside the CDR3, is DSGVTQTPKHLITATGQRVTLRCSPRSGDLSVYWYQQSLDQGLQFLIQYYNGEERAKGNILERFSAQQFPDLHSELNLSSLELGDSALYFCASSASAGEQETQYFGPGTRLLVL.

This clonotype was seen a few times. The rearrangement joins TRBV20-1 to TRBJ2-5; a possible D gene is TRBD2 (5 bases). This CDR3 is built from 15 residues. Trimming removed 5 bases from V and 2 bases from J, with 18 bases in between. Germline CDR1 and CDR2: DFQATT and SNEGSKA (reference sequence). The CDR3 DNA is TGCAGTGCTCCTAGACTGCAGTCGGGGCAAGAGACCCAGTACTTC. Translation gives CSAPRLQSGQETQYF.

V is TRBV25-1 and J is TRBJ2-7, with TRBD1 identical over 7 bases. Losses at the gene ends were 5 bases for V and 3 bases for J; bases not matched to a gene: 10. The CDR3 totals 15 residues. The V gene's germline CDR1 is MGHDK and CDR2 SYGVNS. DNA for the CDR3: TGTGCCAGCAGTCAATCCCGGGACAGATTCTACGAGCAGTACTTC. Its translation is CASSQSRDRFYEQYF.

In the case of this clonotype: At one of its ends the junction is not consistent with the germline gene, which may arise from a read error. As DNA, the CDR3 is TGTGTCAGCAGCTTGGATCCGGATGAAAAACTGTTTTTT. Amino acid sequence: CVSSLDPDEKLFF. The chain couples TRBV5-6 to TRBJ1-4; no firm D call. This CDR3 has 13 amino acids. The germline V gene has CDR1 SGHDT and CDR2 YYEEEE.

This clonotype has just one count. The V and J genes are TRBV7-3 and TRBJ2-1; 7 bases are shared with TRBD2. Germline assignment: CDR1 SGHTA and CDR2 FQGTGA. V gave up 2 bases and J gave up 8 bases; unmatched junction bases: 15. The CDR3 spans 17 residues. CDR3 loop: CASSLGEWGEGLDEQFF. The CDR3 DNA is TGTGCCAGCAGCTTAGGGGAGTGGGGGGAGGGCCTCGATGAGCAGTTCTTC.

V gene TRBV15 combines with J gene TRBJ2-5; D perhaps matches TRBD1 (6 bases). The V gene lost 0 bases and the J gene lost 5 bases, with 13 bases spanning the gap. Germline V CDR1 and CDR2: LNHNV, YYDKDF (reference sequence). The CDR3 covers 15 residues. In nucleotides, the CDR3 is TGTGCCACCAGCAGAGATCGGTGGCAGGGGGAGACCCAGTACTTC. It translates to CATSRDRWQGETQYF.

This clonotype occurred a few times. The CDR3 DNA reads as TGTGCCAGCAGTGCTCTGAGTAGCCAAGAGACCCAGTACTTC. It specifies CASSALSSQETQYF. The chain couples TRBV27 to TRBJ2-5; D not resolved. V lost 5 bases, J lost 1 base, and 11 bases lay in between. The CDR3 spans 14 residues. Germline values: CDR1 MNHEY, CDR2 SMNVEV (reference sequence).

This clonotype was picked up a small number of times. This chain connects TRBV7-3 to TRBJ2-3, with D possibly matching TRBD2 (5 bases). CDR1 and CDR2 (germline): SGHTA, FQGTGA. The CDR3 consists of 21 residues. V gave up 5 bases and J gave up 0 bases, with 30 bases separating them. CDR3 in DNA: TGTGCCAGCAGCGTTACGGGAAAAGAATCGCCGAAGAAATATAGCACAGATACGCAGTATTTT. The encoded protein is CASSVTGKESPKKYSTDTQYF.